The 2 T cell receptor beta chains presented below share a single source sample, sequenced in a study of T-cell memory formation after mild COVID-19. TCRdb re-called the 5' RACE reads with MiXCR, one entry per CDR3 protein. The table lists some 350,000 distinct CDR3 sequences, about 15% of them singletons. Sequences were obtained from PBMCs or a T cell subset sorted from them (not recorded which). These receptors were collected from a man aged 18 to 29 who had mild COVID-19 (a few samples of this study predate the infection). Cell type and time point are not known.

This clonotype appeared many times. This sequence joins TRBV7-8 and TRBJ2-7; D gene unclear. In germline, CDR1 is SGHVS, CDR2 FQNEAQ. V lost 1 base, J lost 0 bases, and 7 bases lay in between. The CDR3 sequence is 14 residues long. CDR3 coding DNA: TGTGCCAGCAGCTTAGGCCCGAGCTCCTACGAGCAGTACTTC. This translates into CASSLGPSSYEQYF.

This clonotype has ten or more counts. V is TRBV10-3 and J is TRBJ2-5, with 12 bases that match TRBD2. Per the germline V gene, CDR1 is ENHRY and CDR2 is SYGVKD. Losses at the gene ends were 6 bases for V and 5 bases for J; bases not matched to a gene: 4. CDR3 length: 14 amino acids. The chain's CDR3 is CAIRSSGGDETQYF. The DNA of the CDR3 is TGTGCCATCAGATCTAGCGGGGGGGACGAGACCCAGTACTTC.